This T cell receptor beta chain was profiled in a study of graft-versus-host responses after intestinal transplantation listed by TCRdb under 2021. For the wider study: Recipients received multivisceral, liver-intestinal, or isolated intestinal transplants. Every recipient was given anti-thymocyte globulin induction, then maintenance tacrolimus and steroids for 3 to 4 years. After intestinal transplantation, graft-versus-host and host-versus-graft alloreactive T cell clones in the graft, circulation and bone marrow were tracked using bulk TCR-beta CDR3 sequencing. To identify alloreactive clones, pre-transplant mixed lymphocyte reaction products were sequenced and then compared with unstimulated pre-transplant donor and recipient T cells. The cohort enrolled under 25 intestinal transplant recipients including one retransplant, and 3 patients lacking pretransplant specimens were excluded. Donor T cell macrochimerism was defined as a peak of at least 4% donor T cells among recipient peripheral blood mononuclear cells. Rather than being sequenced by the commercial service, samples from three later patients were sequenced in-house on an Illumina MiSeq and processed with MiXCR. Beyond this particular receptor, the publication reports: Early after transplant, declines in HvG clones were associated with peak levels of circulating GvH clones. GvH clones were detected in recipient bone marrow, and some appeared earlier in ileal mucosa or blood, consistent with an intestinal mucosal origin. In the allografts of patients with donor T cell macrochimerism, GvH to HvG T cell clonal ratios were high. The relatively low number and heterogeneity of intestinal transplant patients limited the conclusions.

The intended sense of this specimen's time point label: cells obtained before transplantation from donor or recipient. CD3+CD4+ and CD3+CD8+ populations were FACS-sorted from unstimulated pre-transplant donor and recipient cells taken from spleen or lymph nodes. Library preparation used the immunoSEQ multiplex PCR assay. In most patients, genomic DNA was isolated using the Qiagen DNeasy Blood and Tissue Kit and sent frozen to Adaptive Biotechnologies for TCR sequencing. For most patients, genomic DNA was subjected to high-throughput TCR-beta CDR3 sequencing by Adaptive Biotechnologies. As for how the authors treated the data: TCR sequencing data for some 17 patients were retrieved from Adaptive's ImmunoSEQ software; a few other patients were processed with MiXCR and VDJtools. To correct CD4 versus CD8 sorting errors, any sequence found in both subsets at a frequency ratio below 5:1 was removed. CDR3 nucleotide sequences shared between donor and recipient were removed because their origin could not be assigned. At least 2-fold expansion over unstimulated cells and a minimum CFSE-low frequency of 0.002% (template counts) or 0.001% (read counts) were required for clones to be classified as alloreactive. Clones were considered mappable if detected in sequenced pre-transplant spleen, lymph node, or MLR CFSE-low populations of the donor or recipient. Cumulative frequency of alloreactive clones was calculated as a percentage of all sequences weighted by copy number. The table was pulled from immuneACCESS by TCRdb, which kept in-frame rearrangements only. Such tables lose some clones; where checked, under half of the loss comes from unresolved V genes, and the rest has no known cause. The DNA gave D and trimming, while V, J and clone size come from that table. This sample lists roughly 75,000 clones; around 92% were detected once. Of the sample, over 0.095% is held by the ten largest clones.

For this clone: No antigen is known for it. It has no much larger one-base neighbor in the sample; base qualities were not kept.

The source material was unstimulated CD4+ T cells sorted from spleen or lymph node cells, sampled before intestinal transplant. The TCR comes from a human donor who received an intestinal transplant.

The CDR3 is CASSYAAGGSYEQYF. At the DNA level, the sequence is TGTGCCAGCAGTTACGCAGCGGGGGGGTCCTACGAGCAGTACTTC. The rearrangement combines TRBV6-6 with TRBJ2-7; TRBD2 agrees with 10 junctional bases. Including cysteine and phenylalanine, the CDR3 has 15 amino acids. The sequence is cut down to CDR3 DNA, 45 bases in frame from base 1. Unmatched junction bases come to 2, with V trimmed by 2 bases and J by 1 base. Per the germline V gene (reference sequence), MNHNY is the CDR1 and SVGAGI is the CDR2.